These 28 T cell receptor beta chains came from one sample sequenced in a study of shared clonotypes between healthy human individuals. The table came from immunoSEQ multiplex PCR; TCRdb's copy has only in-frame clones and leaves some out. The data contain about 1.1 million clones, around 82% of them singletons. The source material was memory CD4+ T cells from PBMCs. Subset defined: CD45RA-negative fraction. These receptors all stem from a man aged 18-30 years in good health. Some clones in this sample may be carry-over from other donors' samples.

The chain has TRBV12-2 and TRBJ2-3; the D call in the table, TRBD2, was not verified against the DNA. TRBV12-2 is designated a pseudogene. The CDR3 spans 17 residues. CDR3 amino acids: CASRQPGGRARTDTQYF. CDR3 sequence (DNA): TGTGCAAGTCGCCAACCGGGGGGGCGAGCACGGACAGATACGCAGTATTTT.

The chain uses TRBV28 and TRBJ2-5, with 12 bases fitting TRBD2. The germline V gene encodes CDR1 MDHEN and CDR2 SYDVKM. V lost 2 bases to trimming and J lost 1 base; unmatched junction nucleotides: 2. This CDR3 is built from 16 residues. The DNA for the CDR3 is TGTGCCAGCAGTTTAGGACTAGCGGGGTCCCAAGAGACCCAGTACTTC. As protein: CASSLGLAGSQETQYF.

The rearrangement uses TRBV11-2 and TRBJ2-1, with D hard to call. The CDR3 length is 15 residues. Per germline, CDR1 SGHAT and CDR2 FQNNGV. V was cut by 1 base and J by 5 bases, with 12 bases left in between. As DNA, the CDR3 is TGTGCCAGCAGCTTAGCTAGGAGCTGGGACAATGAGCAGTTCTTC. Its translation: CASSLARSWDNEQFF. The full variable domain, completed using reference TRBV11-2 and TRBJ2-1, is EAGVAQSPRYKIIEKRQSVAFWCNPISGHATLYWYQQILGQGPKLLIQFQNNGVVDDSQLPKDRFSAERLKGVDSTLKIQPAKLEDSAVYLCASSLARSWDNEQFFGPGTRLTVL.

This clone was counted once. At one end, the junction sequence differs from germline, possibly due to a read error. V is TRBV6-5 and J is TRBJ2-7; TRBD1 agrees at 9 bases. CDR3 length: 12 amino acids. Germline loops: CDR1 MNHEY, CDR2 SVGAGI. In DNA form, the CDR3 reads TGTGCCAGCAGACCGGGACAGGGAGTTTGGCACTTC. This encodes CASRPGQGVWHF.

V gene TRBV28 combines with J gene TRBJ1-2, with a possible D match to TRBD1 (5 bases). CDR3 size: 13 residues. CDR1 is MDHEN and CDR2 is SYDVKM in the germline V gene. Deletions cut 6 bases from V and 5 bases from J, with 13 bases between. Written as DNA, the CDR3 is TGTGCCAGCAGGTCACCGGGACCTTATGGCTACACCTTC. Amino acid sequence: CASRSPGPYGYTF.

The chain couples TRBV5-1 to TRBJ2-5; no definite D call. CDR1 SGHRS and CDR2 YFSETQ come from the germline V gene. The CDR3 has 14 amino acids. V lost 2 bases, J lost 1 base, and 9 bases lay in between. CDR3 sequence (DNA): TGCGCCAGCAGCTTATCCAGGATCCAAGAGACCCAGTACTTC. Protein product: CASSLSRIQETQYF.

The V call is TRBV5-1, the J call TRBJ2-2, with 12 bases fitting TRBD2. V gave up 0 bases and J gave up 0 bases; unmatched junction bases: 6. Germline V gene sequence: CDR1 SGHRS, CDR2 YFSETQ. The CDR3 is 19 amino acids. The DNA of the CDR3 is TGCGCCAGCAGCTTGGCCGTGGCTAGCGGGAGGGCGAACACCGGGGAGCTGTTTTTT. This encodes CASSLAVASGRANTGELFF.

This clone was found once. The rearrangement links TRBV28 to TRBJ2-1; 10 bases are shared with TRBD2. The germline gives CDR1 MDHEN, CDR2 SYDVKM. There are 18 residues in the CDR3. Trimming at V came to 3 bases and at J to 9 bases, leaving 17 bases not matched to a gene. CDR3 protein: CASSFDSSGRALQIEQFF. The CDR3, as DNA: TGTGCCAGCAGTTTTGACTCCAGCGGGAGGGCCTTGCAGATTGAGCAGTTCTTC.

CDR3: CASSPEGGRQPQHF. In nucleotides, the CDR3 is TGTGCCAGCAGTCCCGAGGGGGGAAGACAGCCCCAGCATTTT. The chain combines TRBV6-5 with TRBJ1-5, with a weak D call TRBD1 (6 bases). The V end lost 5 bases, the J end lost 7 bases, and 15 bases lay between the germline ends. CDR1 and CDR2 (germline): MNHEY, SVGAGI. This CDR3 comprises 14 residues.

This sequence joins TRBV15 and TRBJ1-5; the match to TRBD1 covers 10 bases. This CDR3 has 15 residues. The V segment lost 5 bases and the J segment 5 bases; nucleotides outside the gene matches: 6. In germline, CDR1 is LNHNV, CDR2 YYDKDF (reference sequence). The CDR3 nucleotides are TGTGCCACCAGCGCCTGGACAGGGGGGGATCAGCCCCAGCATTTT. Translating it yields CATSAWTGGDQPQHF.

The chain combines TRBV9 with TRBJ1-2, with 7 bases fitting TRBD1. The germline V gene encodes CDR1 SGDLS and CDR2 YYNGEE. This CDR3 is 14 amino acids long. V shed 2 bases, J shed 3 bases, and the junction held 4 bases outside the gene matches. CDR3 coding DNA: TGTGCCAGCAGCGTCCGGGACAGCGACTATGGCTACACCTTC. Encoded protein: CASSVRDSDYGYTF.

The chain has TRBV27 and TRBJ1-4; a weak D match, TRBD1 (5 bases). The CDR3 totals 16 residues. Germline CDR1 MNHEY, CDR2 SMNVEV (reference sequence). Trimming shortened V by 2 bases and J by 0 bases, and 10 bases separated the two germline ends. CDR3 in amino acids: CASSLAGWSTNEKLFF. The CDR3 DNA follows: TGTGCCAGCAGTTTAGCAGGGTGGTCAACTAATGAAAAACTGTTTTTT.

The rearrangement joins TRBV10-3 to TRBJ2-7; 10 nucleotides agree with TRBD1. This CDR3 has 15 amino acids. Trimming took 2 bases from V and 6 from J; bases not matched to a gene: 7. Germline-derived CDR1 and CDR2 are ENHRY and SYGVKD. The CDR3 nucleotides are TGTGCCATCAGTGAGACCCGGGACAGGGGAGGCGAGCAGTACTTC. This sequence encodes CAISETRDRGGEQYF.

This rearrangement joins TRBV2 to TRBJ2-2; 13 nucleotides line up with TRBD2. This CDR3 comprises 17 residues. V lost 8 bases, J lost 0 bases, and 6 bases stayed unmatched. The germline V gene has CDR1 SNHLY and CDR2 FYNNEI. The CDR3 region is CASLRGLAGPNTGELFF. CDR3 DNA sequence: TGTGCCAGCCTGCGGGGACTAGCGGGACCGAACACCGGGGAGCTGTTTTTT.

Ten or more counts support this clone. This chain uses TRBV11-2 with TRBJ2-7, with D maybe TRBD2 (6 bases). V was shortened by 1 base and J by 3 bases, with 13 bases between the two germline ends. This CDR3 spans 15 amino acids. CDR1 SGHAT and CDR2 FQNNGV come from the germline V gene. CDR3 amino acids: CASSLVTGAYYEQYF. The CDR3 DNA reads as TGTGCCAGCAGCTTAGTTACGGGAGCCTACTACGAGCAGTACTTC.

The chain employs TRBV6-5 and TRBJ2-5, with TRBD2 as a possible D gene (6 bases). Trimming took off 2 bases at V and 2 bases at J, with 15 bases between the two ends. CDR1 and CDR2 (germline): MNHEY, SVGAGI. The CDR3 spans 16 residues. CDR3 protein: CASSYVAGRLQETQYF. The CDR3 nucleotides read TGTGCCAGCAGTTACGTCGCAGGGAGGCTTCAAGAGACCCAGTACTTC.

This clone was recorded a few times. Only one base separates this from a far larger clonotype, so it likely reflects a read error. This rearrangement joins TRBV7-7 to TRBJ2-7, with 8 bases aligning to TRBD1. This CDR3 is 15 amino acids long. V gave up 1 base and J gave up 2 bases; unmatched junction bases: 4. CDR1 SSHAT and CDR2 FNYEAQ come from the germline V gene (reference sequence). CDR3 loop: CASSLGTGSTYEQYF. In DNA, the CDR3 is TGTGCCAGCAGCTTAGGGACAGGGAGTACCTACGAGCAGTACTTC.

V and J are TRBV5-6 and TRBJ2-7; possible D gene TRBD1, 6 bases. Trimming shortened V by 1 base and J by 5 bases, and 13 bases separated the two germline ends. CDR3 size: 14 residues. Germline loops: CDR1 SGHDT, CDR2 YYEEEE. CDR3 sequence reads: CASSLMLRTDEQYF. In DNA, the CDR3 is TGTGCCAGCAGCTTGATGTTGCGGACAGACGAGCAGTACTTC.

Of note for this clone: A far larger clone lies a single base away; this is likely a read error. The chain's CDR3 is CASSSASGSSYNEQFF. CDR3 in DNA: TGTGCCAGCAGTTCTGCTAGCGGGAGCTCCTACAATGAGCAGTTCTTC. This chain connects TRBV28 to TRBJ2-1, with TRBD2 identical over 10 bases. Trimming took 4 bases from V and 0 from J; bases not matched to a gene: 3. The germline V gene has CDR1 MDHEN and CDR2 SYDVKM. This CDR3 contains 16 residues.

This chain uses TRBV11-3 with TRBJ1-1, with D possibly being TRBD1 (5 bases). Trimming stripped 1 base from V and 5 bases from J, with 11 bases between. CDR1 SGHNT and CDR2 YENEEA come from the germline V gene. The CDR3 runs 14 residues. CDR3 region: CASSLGGMGTEAFF. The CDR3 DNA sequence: TGTGCCAGCAGCTTAGGGGGCATGGGGACTGAAGCTTTCTTT.

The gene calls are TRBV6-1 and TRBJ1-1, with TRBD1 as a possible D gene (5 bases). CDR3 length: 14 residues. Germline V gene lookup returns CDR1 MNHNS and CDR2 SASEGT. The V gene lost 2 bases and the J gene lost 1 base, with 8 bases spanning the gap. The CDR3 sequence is CASSENRQNTEAFF. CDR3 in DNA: TGTGCCAGCAGTGAAAACAGGCAGAACACTGAAGCTTTCTTT.

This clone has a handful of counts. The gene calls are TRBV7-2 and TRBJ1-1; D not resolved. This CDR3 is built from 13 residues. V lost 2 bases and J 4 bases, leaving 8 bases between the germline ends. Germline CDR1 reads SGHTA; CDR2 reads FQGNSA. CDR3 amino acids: CASSLMAGTEAFF. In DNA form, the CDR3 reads TGTGCCAGCAGCTTAATGGCGGGCACTGAAGCTTTCTTT.

The chain's CDR3 is CASSFLAGGPAGELFF. The CDR3 DNA follows: TGCGCCAGCAGCTTCTTGGCGGGAGGGCCGGCCGGGGAGCTGTTTTTT. The chain uses TRBV5-1 and TRBJ2-2; the match to TRBD2 covers 9 bases. With V trimmed by 2 bases and J by 6 bases, 8 bases remained unmatched. The CDR3 covers 16 residues. The germline CDR1 and CDR2 sequences are SGHRS and YFSETQ.

CDR3 region: CAWKRDRPYEQYF. The CDR3 DNA follows: TGTGCCTGGAAGCGGGACCGACCCTACGAGCAGTACTTC. This chain uses TRBV30 with TRBJ2-5, with TRBD2 matching 7 bases. TRBJ2-7 matches the DNA end more closely, so the J call is doubtful. The CDR3 covers 13 residues. From germline, CDR1 is GTSNPN and CDR2 SVGIG (reference sequence).

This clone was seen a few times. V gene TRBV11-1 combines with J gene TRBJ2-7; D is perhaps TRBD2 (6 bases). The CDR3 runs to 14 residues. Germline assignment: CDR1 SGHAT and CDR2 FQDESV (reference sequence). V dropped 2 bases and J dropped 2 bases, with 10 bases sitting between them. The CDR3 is CASSLSAGTYEQYF. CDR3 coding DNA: TGTGCCAGCAGCTTAAGCGCGGGGACCTACGAGCAGTACTTC.

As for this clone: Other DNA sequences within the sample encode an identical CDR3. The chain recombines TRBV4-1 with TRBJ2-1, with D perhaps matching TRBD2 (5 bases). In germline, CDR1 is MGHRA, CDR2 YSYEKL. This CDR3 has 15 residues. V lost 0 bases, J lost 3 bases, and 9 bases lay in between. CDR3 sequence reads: CASSQDVASYNEQFF. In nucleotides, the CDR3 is TGCGCCAGCAGCCAAGACGTAGCGAGCTACAATGAGCAGTTCTTC.

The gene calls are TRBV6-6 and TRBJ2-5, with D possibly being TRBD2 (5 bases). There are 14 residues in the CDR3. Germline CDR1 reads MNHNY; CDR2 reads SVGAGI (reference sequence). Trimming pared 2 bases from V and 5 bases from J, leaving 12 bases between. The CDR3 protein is CASSYGVARETQYF. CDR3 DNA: TGTGCCAGCAGTTACGGCGTAGCGAGGGAGACCCAGTACTTC.

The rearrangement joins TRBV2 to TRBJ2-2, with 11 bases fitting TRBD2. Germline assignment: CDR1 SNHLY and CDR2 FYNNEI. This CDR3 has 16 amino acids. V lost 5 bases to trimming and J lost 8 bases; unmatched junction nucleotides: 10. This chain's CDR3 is CASSPQLAGAAGELFF. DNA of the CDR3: TGTGCCAGCAGTCCACAACTAGCGGGAGCGGCAGGGGAGCTGTTTTTT. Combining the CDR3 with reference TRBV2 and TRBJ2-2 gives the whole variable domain EPEVTQTPSHQVTQMGQEVILRCVPISNHLYFYWYRQILGQKVEFLVSFYNNEISEKSEIFDDQFSVERPDGSNFTLKIRSTKLEDSAMYFCASSPQLAGAAGELFFGEGSRLTVL.